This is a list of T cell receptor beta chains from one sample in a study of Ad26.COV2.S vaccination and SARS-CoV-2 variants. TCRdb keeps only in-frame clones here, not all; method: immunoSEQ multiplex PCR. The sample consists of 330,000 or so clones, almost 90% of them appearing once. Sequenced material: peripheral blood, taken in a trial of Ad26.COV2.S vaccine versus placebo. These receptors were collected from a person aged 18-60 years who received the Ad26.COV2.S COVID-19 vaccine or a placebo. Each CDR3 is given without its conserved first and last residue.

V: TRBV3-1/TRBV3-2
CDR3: ASSQGLPPNNEQF

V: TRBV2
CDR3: ASSSRQGRQPQH

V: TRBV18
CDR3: ASSPGQPVSNQPQH

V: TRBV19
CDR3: ASSREGLGNQPQH

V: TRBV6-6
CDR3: AVRQGGSTEAF

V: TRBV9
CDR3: ASSVGRGAGTEAF

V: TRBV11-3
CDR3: ASSPRDTDTQY

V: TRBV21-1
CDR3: ASIGGLTGYWGSYNEQF

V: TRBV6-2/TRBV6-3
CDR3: ASSPGLGPFTGELF

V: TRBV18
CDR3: ASSPEQGVNTEAF

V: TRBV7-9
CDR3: ASTNRAASGNTIY

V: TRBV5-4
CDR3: ASSLGSLGYGYT

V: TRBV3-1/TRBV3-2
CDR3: ASSQENTFYEQY

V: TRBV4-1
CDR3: ASSQDNERGTQY

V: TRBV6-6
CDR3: ASSTGLNTEAF

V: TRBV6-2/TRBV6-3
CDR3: ASSPNRLAGGPTGELF

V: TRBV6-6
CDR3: ASSPSGLALSTDTQY

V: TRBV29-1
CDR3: SGSGQGGTEAF

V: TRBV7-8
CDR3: ASRPGQGNTGELF

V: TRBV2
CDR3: ASSGSVASTDTQY

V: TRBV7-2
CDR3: ASSLNLENIQY

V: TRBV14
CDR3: ASSQAGSGANVLT

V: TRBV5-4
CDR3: ASSLRGYNTGELF

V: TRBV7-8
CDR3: ASSLRVWDSREKLF

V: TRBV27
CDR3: ASSFARASTDTQY

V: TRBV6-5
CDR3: ASSPARAGELF

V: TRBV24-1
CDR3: ATSDLLAGPPYGELF

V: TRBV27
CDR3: ASSLSVNTGELF

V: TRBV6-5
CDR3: ASRGRLDQPQH

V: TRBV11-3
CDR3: ASSLGGTLTGYT

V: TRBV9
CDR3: ASSQGNSPLH